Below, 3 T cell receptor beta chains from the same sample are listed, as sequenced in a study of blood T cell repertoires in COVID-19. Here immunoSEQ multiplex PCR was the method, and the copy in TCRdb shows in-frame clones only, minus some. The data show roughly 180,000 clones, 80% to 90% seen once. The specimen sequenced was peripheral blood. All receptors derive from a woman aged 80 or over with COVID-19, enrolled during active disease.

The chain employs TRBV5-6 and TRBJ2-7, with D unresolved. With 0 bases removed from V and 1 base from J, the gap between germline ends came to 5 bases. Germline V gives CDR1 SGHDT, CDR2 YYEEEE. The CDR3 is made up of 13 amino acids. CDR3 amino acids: CASSLVRSYEQYF. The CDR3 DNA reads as TGTGCCAGCAGCTTGGTCCGGTCCTACGAGCAGTACTTC.

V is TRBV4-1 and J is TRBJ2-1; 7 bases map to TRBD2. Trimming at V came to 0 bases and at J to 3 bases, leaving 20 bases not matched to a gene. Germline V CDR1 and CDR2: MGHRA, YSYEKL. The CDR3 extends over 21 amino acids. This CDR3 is CASSQDKGLVPASGFYNEQFF. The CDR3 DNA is TGCGCCAGCAGCCAAGATAAGGGGTTGGTACCGGCTAGCGGCTTCTACAATGAGCAGTTCTTC.

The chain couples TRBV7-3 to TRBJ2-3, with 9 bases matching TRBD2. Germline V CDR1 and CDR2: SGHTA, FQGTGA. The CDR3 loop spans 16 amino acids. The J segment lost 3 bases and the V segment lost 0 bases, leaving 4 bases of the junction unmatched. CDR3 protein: CASSLTVSGGTDTQYF. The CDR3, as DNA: TGTGCCAGCAGCTTAACGGTTAGCGGGGGTACAGATACGCAGTATTTT.